Following are 3 T cell receptor beta chains from one sample sequenced in a study of T cell changes during pregnancy in multiple sclerosis. Profiled with immunoSEQ multiplex PCR; TCRdb holds only in-frame clones, not every one. The data show approximately 34,000 clones, 75% to 95% seen once. The sequencing used CD8+ T cells from peripheral blood mononuclear cells, collected in the first trimester of pregnancy. The receptors derive from a female donor with multiple sclerosis, enrolled in a pregnancy study.

This chain joins TRBV2 and TRBJ1-2; 7 nucleotides agree with TRBD1. The V gene end was trimmed by 8 bases and the J gene end by 0 bases; junction bases not matched to a gene: 9. The CDR3 covers 15 residues. Germline V gene lookup returns CDR1 SNHLY and CDR2 FYNNEI. In DNA form, the CDR3 reads TGTGCCAGCCCATCTAGGACAGGAGCTAACTATGGCTACACCTTC. Amino acid sequence: CASPSRTGANYGYTF.

V is TRBV4-1 and J is TRBJ2-7; the D gene is possibly TRBD2 (5 bases). Deletions cut 1 base from V and 2 bases from J, with 15 bases between. This CDR3 region has 16 residues. Germline V gene sequence: CDR1 MGHRA, CDR2 YSYEKL. The CDR3 sequence: CASSQVGVAHTYEQYF. The CDR3 DNA reads as TGCGCCAGCAGCCAAGTAGGAGTAGCGCATACCTACGAGCAGTACTTC.

The genes are TRBV6-1 and TRBJ1-1; possible D gene TRBD1, 6 bases. The CDR3 consists of 13 residues. V was pared by 8 bases and J by 4 bases, with 14 bases between. Germline assignment: CDR1 MNHNS and CDR2 SASEGT. The CDR3 spells CASWVNRATEAFF. The CDR3 DNA sequence: TGTGCCAGCTGGGTTAACAGGGCCACTGAAGCTTTCTTT.